This T cell receptor (beta chain) originates from a study of beta chain features in type 1 diabetes (dated by TCRdb to about 2018). With regard to the full study: Mean age, gender distribution, total cell number and subset yield did not differ between patients and healthy donors. Naive and central memory subsets were obtained from all 30 or so donors, but regulatory and stem cell-like memory subsets were isolated from only 8 patients and roughly 8 healthy donors. The study compared the TCRB repertoires of sorted circulating CD4+ T cell subsets in recently diagnosed type 1 diabetes patients with those in matched healthy donors. A total of about 100,000,000 sorted cells were examined across all samples, and RNA yield correlated strongly with the number of cells per subset.

After removal of 5 bases from V and 1 base from J, the junction retains 5 bases not matched to a gene. CDR1 and CDR2 are drawn from the germline V gene: KGHSH, LQKENI. The CDR3 covers 14 residues, taking in both the cysteine and the phenylalanine. Only CDR3 DNA is held: 42 bases, read in frame from base 1. All of the isolated RNA was reverse transcribed with the High Capacity cDNA Reverse Transcription Kit, so expressed TCRB transcripts were sequenced. Naive, central memory and regulatory T cell samples underwent deep immunoSEQ sequencing, averaging about 3.57 million total reads per sample. Sorted cells were lysed in RLT buffer, and RNA was extracted using DNase-treated RNeasy Micro or Mini kits according to cell number. Each cell subset was processed separately to prevent cross-contamination, with patient and healthy donor samples processed together. Using the immunoSEQ multiplex PCR, TCRB sequences were amplified from cDNA into 87-bp fragments spanning the CDR3 region. Sequencing of the amplicons was done on the Illumina HiSeq platform. Processing in the source paper ran as follows. Synthetic template baselines were used to correct PCR bias computationally, reads within Hamming distance 2 were collapsed together, and singletons that could not be merged were discarded. By aligning reads against IMGT, V, D and J genes, CDR3 length, and insertions or deletions at six rearrangement sites were assigned. Clonotype counts were normalized to sorted cell number within each subset before computing true diversity and Gini coefficients with the tcR R package. Repertoire sharing was quantified using the overlap coefficient calculated on TCRB nucleotide sequences. The source is immuneACCESS, and TCRdb retained only in-frame sequences with V and J called. Part of the clones is not carried over; for the studies checked, unresolved V genes explain less than half of this, and the remainder is unexplained. V and J calls and clone size are as listed in that table; D and trimming were resolved from the DNA. The sample table contains about 45,000 clones; only one count was recorded for about 51% of them. The leading ten clones occupy approximately 2% of the sample.

From each donor, a single peripheral blood sample of about 100 mL on average was drawn into heparinised tubes. Naive, central memory, regulatory and stem cell-like memory CD4+ T cells were sorted on a BD FACSAria II using a panel including CD45RO, CCR7, CD25, CD127, CD95 and CD27. All sorted populations exceeded 95% purity. Right away, PBMCs were isolated by Lymphoprep density gradient centrifugation and were stained directly, with no culture step. To minimize batch effects, samples were stained and sorted in pairs, one healthy donor with one patient per experiment. The investigation overall reported the following: The naive, central memory and regulatory TCRB repertoires appeared to resemble one another more closely among patients than among healthy donors. In all four CD4+ subsets, TCRB CDR3 length was moderately but significantly shorter in type 1 diabetes patients. Patients with type 1 diabetes made fewer insertions and deleted more nucleotides at VDJ recombination sites, implying thymic rearrangement abnormalities. Shorter templates might be favored by PCR, yet because patient and control samples were amplified and corrected together, any such skew would affect both groups equally. HLA sub-analyses involved small numbers of individuals, so any influence of HLA type on TCRB rearrangement remained unresolved. Because cDNA was sequenced instead of genomic DNA, activated cells with high expression could be over-represented, although the groups did not differ in activation or CD3 levels.

This clone was seen a few times. The antigen it binds to is not known. Nothing much larger sits one base from this clone, and base qualities are not available. Sequenced material: Tregs from blood. The cell subset or site label, read with the paper, signifies: regulatory CD4+ T cells. Recombination joined TRBV18 with TRBJ2-7, with 7 junctional bases fitting TRBD1. This clonotype was obtained from a woman aged 18-29 years in good health. Here the CDR3 is given as CASSMDRSSYEQYF. The nucleotide sequence is TGTGCCAGCTCAATGGACAGGTCTTCCTACGAGCAGTACTTC.